The rows below give T cell receptor beta chains drawn from one sample of a study of cytomegalovirus exposure and HLA in healthy donors. Some clones are missing from TCRdb's copy, which holds only in-frame ones; the method was immunoSEQ multiplex PCR. The sample includes 75,000 to 90,000 clones, less than 85% of them seen just once. Sample: PBMCs. The receptor source for this set is a human donor in good health. Both conserved end residues are part of each CDR3. A D gene is named only where the DNA matches it firmly. Part of the rows lack a size; the others show once, few, many or a class for expanded clones.

.,TRBJ1-1,.,TRBV6-5,CASRAEALRTAEAFF,TGTGCCAGCAGGGCGGAGGCCTTGAGGACCGCTGAAGCTTTCTTT
.,TRBJ2-3,.,TRBV6-5,CASKSPARDTQYF,TGTGCCAGCAAGAGTCCCGCGAGGGATACGCAGTATTTT
.,TRBJ2-7,TRBD2,TRBV9,CASSVAWGGDYEQYF,TGTGCCAGCAGCGTAGCGTGGGGAGGGGACTACGAGCAGTACTTC
few,TRBJ2-2,TRBD2,TRBV5-1,CASSRGGVKSGELFF,TGCGCCAGCAGCCGCGGGGGGGTGAAGTCCGGGGAGCTGTTTTTT
.,TRBJ2-5,TRBD2,TRBV15,CATSRLGGAHQETQYF,TGTGCCACCAGCAGACTCGGGGGGGCCCATCAAGAGACCCAGTACTTC
few,TRBJ1-1,.,TRBV5-1,CASSLAERFSAYTEAFF,TGCGCCAGCAGCTTGGCCGAGAGGTTTTCAGCCTACACTGAAGCTTTCTTT
.,TRBJ2-5,.,TRBV6-5,CASSYGGGPRETQYF,TGTGCCAGCAGTTACGGAGGGGGCCCTCGGGAGACCCAGTACTTC
.,TRBJ2-3,.,TRBV4-1,CASSQGGVIFTDTQYF,TGCGCCAGCAGCCAAGGAGGAGTGATATTCACAGATACGCAGTATTTT
.,TRBJ1-2,.,TRBV5-4,CASTTGFQGLYGYTF,TGTGCCAGCACCACCGGTTTCCAGGGCCTCTATGGCTACACCTTC
few,TRBJ2-2,.,TRBV29-1,CSVGGRTGELFF,TGCAGCGTGGGAGGTAGGACCGGGGAGCTGTTTTTT
.,TRBJ2-1,.,TRBV11-3,CASSPHSDRYNEQFF,TGTGCCAGCAGCCCTCATTCCGACAGGTACAATGAGCAGTTCTTC
.,TRBJ1-2,.,TRBV27,CASSFSQGSYYTF,TGTGCCAGCAGTTTCAGTCAGGGGTCGTACTACACCTTC
.,TRBJ1-3,.,TRBV7-9,CASSPVVSGNTIYF,TGTGCCAGCAGCCCCGTAGTCTCTGGAAACACCATATATTTT
.,TRBJ2-7,TRBD1,TRBV2,CASSDLGQSFGTEQYF,TGTGCCAGCAGTGACTTGGGACAGTCGTTTGGAACCGAGCAGTACTTC
.,TRBJ2-7,.,TRBV5-1,CASSLAGGGSYEQYF,TGCGCCAGCAGCTTGGCTGGGGGCGGCTCCTACGAGCAGTACTTC
.,TRBJ2-2,.,TRBV4-3,CASSQEPLGEITGELFF,TGCGCCAGCAGCCAAGAGCCGCTAGGGGAAATTACCGGGGAGCTGTTTTTT
.,TRBJ2-5,TRBD2,TRBV9,CASSVAAGLAGGTQYF,TGTGCCAGCAGCGTAGCTGCAGGACTAGCGGGGGGGACCCAGTACTTC
.,TRBJ1-1,.,TRBV11-3,CASSHNRDTEAFF,TGTGCCAGCAGTCATAACAGGGACACTGAAGCTTTCTTT
.,TRBJ1-5,.,TRBV19,CASMTRDTNQPQHF,TGTGCCAGTATGACCAGGGACACCAATCAGCCCCAGCATTTT
once,TRBJ2-1,.,TRBV9,CASSVRDSYNEQFF,TGTGCCAGCAGCGTCCGGGACTCCTACAATGAGCAGTTCTTC
.,TRBJ2-2,.,TRBV6-1,CASSEVAGGTGELFF,TGTGCCAGCAGTGAAGTTGCAGGGGGGACCGGGGAGCTGTTTTTT
.,TRBJ2-3,.,TRBV4-3,CASSQSQEGGGTDTQYF,TGCGCCAGCAGCCAATCCCAAGAGGGCGGGGGCACAGATACGCAGTATTTT
.,TRBJ2-3,.,TRBV25-1,CASSEYNRASTDTQYF,TGTGCCAGCAGTGAATATAACAGGGCTAGCACAGATACGCAGTATTTT
.,TRBJ2-3,TRBD2,TRBV7-9,CASSWGGVADTQYF,TGTGCCAGCAGCTGGGGGGGGGTCGCAGATACGCAGTATTTT
.,TRBJ1-3,.,TRBV4-3,CASSQDQGYLSGNTIYF,TGCGCCAGCAGCCAAGATCAGGGATACCTCTCTGGAAACACCATATATTTT
.,TRBJ2-7,TRBD1,TRBV7-2,CASSLTGGRYEQYF,TGTGCCAGCAGTCTGACAGGGGGCCGATACGAGCAGTACTTC
.,TRBJ1-5,.,TRBV5-1,CASSWSGGNQPQHF,TGCGCCAGCAGCTGGAGCGGGGGCAATCAGCCCCAGCATTTT
.,TRBJ2-3,TRBD1,TRBV11-2,CASRAGTADTQYF,TGTGCCAGCAGGGCAGGGACAGCAGATACGCAGTATTTT
few,TRBJ1-6,TRBD1,TRBV5-4,CASTSGTVDSPLHF,TGTGCCAGCACCTCGGGGACAGTCGATTCACCCCTCCACTTT
once,TRBJ2-3,.,TRBV5-6,CASSKSGQGSTDTQYF,TGTGCCAGCAGCAAAAGCGGGCAGGGTTCCACAGATACGCAGTATTTT
.,TRBJ1-1,TRBD1,TRBV5-1,CASKRGPETEAFF,TGCGCCAGTAAAAGGGGGCCGGAAACTGAAGCTTTCTTT
.,TRBJ1-2,.,TRBV6-5,CASSYEAGYNYGYTF,TGTGCCAGCAGTTACGAGGCAGGGTATAACTATGGCTACACCTTC
.,TRBJ1-2,.,TRBV6-5,CASRTPGQEPNYTF,TGTGCCAGCAGGACCCCAGGGCAGGAGCCGAACTACACCTTC
.,TRBJ2-7,TRBD1,TRBV6-1,CASSENRGFSYEQYF,TGTGCCAGCAGTGAAAACAGGGGGTTCTCCTACGAGCAGTACTTC
.,TRBJ2-5,.,TRBV5-4,CASSAGCAQYF,TGTGCCAGCAGCGCGGGGTGCGCCCAGTACTTC
.,TRBJ1-5,.,TRBV19,CASSIGGWIRQPQHF,TGTGCCAGTAGTATCGGAGGGTGGATACGTCAGCCCCAGCATTTT
once,TRBJ2-7,TRBD1,TRBV6-6,CASTLGGTADYEQYF,TGTGCCAGCACCCTTGGTGGGACAGCTGACTACGAGCAGTACTTC
.,TRBJ1-3,.,TRBV5-6,CASKLGHHSGNTIYF,TGTGCCAGCAAATTGGGACACCACTCTGGAAACACCATATATTTT
many,TRBJ2-1,TRBD2,TRBV2,CASRLAGDEQFF,TGTGCCAGCAGGCTAGCGGGGGATGAGCAGTTCTTC
.,TRBJ1-4,.,TRBV6-1,CASSGSVRSGEKLFF,TGTGCCAGCAGTGGTTCAGTCAGATCAGGGGAAAAACTGTTTTTT
.,TRBJ1-5,TRBD1,TRBV10-3,CAISDRQGVQPQHF,TGTGCCATCAGTGATAGGCAGGGGGTTCAGCCCCAGCATTTT
.,TRBJ1-2,.,TRBV30,CASGFRRRQNGYTF,TGTGCCTCCGGTTTCAGGCGAAGGCAGAATGGCTACACCTTC
.,TRBJ1-5,.,TRBV5-6,CASSLWRYSNQPQNF,TGTGCCAGCAGCTTGTGGCGATATAGCAATCAGCCCCAGAATTTT
few,TRBJ2-6,.,TRBV10-1,CASGTGANVLTF,TGCGCCAGCGGTACAGGGGCCAACGTCCTGACTTTC
.,TRBJ1-1,.,TRBV27,CASSLGQQNTEAFF,TGTGCCAGCAGTTTAGGACAGCAGAACACTGAAGCTTTCTTT
.,TRBJ2-5,TRBD2,TRBV7-2,CASSSTGGEKETQYF,TGTGCCAGCAGCTCAACGGGGGGGGAAAAGGAGACCCAGTACTTC
.,TRBJ1-1,TRBD1,TRBV9,CASSVYPTGANTEAFF,TGTGCCAGCAGCGTTTATCCGACAGGGGCGAACACTGAAGCTTTCTTT
.,TRBJ2-7,.,TRBV27,CASSPGTPYEQYF,TGTGCCAGCAGTCCGGGAACCCCCTACGAGCAGTACTTC
.,TRBJ2-5,TRBD2,TRBV6-4,CASATRLLAGGLAQYF,TGTGCCAGCGCCACCAGATTACTAGCGGGGGGGTTGGCCCAGTACTTC
.,TRBJ1-5,.,TRBV5-5,CASSLTAHSNQPQHF,TGTGCCAGCAGCTTGACAGCTCATAGCAATCAGCCCCAGCATTTT
.,TRBJ2-1,.,TRBV29-1,CSAALDSTYNEQFF,TGCAGCGCCGCCCTGGACAGCACCTACAATGAGCAGTTCTTC
.,TRBJ1-1,.,TRBV6-1,CASSGQLNTEAFF,TGTGCCAGCAGCGGACAGTTGAACACTGAAGCTTTCTTT